One sample yielded the 16 T cell receptor beta chains listed below, sequenced in a study of shared clonotypes between healthy human individuals. CD8 cells regarded as naive lacked CD45RO, were positively chosen for CCR7, and omitted terminally differentiated effector memory CD45RA+ cells. Repertoires were generated with immunoSEQ multiplex PCR, while TCRdb's copy carries only in-frame clones and drops some. This table has millions of clones, about 93% appearing once. The sequencing input was naive CD8+ T cells from PBMCs. Receptors were obtained from a man in his late teens or twenties in good health. Some clones in this sample may be carry-over from other donors' samples.

The V and J genes are TRBV28 and TRBJ1-3; D ambiguous. The CDR3 contains 15 residues. Germline lookup yields CDR1 MDHEN and CDR2 SYDVKM. V gave up 2 bases and J gave up 2 bases, with 10 bases separating them. The CDR3 protein is CASSLVFSAGNTIYF. The CDR3 DNA is TGTGCCAGCAGTTTAGTGTTCAGTGCTGGAAACACCATATATTTT.

The chain combines TRBV9 with TRBJ2-3; TRBD2 agrees at 8 bases. Germline V gene data show CDR1 as SGDLS and CDR2 as YYNGEE. CDR3 length: 16 residues. V gave up 0 bases and J gave up 2 bases; unmatched junction bases: 5. The CDR3: CASSVDAGGITDTQYF. The CDR3 DNA is TGTGCCAGCAGCGTAGATGCGGGAGGCATCACAGATACGCAGTATTTT.

The V call is TRBV4-1, the J call TRBJ2-2, with D uncertain. Trimming removed 3 bases from V and 7 bases from J, with 9 bases in between. CDR1 is MGHRA and CDR2 is YSYEKL in the germline V gene. The CDR3 is made up of 13 amino acids. CDR3 loop: CASSHPLLGELFF. The CDR3 nucleotides read TGCGCCAGCAGCCACCCGCTACTCGGGGAGCTGTTTTTT.

The CDR3 loop is CASSFMRTGKGGNTEAFF. As DNA, the CDR3 is TGTGCCAGCAGTTTTATGCGGACAGGGAAAGGGGGAAACACTGAAGCTTTCTTT. The chain is built from TRBV27 and TRBJ1-1; TRBD1 aligns across 8 bases. CDR1 and CDR2 from the germline V gene are MNHEY and SMNVEV (reference sequence). CDR3 length equals 18 residues. Unmatched junction bases numbered 14, after V lost 3 bases and J lost 2 bases.

With respect to this clone: The germline gene is not matched at one end of the junction; a read error may be the cause. The V gene is TRBV9, the J gene TRBJ1-3; D might be TRBD1 (6 bases). The CDR3 has 12 amino acids. The germline V gene has CDR1 SGDLS and CDR2 YYNGEE. CDR3 sequence (DNA): TGTGCCAGCAGCGTCGGGGGCAGGGAAAGTTCTTTT. This gives the protein CASSVGGRESSF.

V is TRBV7-8 and J is TRBJ2-1, with D possibly matching TRBD2 (6 bases). V gave up 1 base and J gave up 5 bases, with 15 bases separating them. The CDR3 runs 16 residues. Germline lookup yields CDR1 SGHVS and CDR2 FQNEAQ. The CDR3 loop is CASSLGAGRTNNEQFF. The CDR3 DNA reads as TGTGCCAGCAGCTTAGGAGCGGGTCGGACTAACAATGAGCAGTTCTTC.

The CDR3 DNA follows: TGTGCCAGCAGCTCACTAAAACTAACAGGGAGGACGACTGAAGCTTTCTTT. Amino acids: CASSSLKLTGRTTEAFF. The chain combines TRBV7-8 with TRBJ1-1, with D possibly matching TRBD1 (6 bases). Germline V gene sequence: CDR1 SGHVS, CDR2 FQNEAQ. The CDR3 spans 17 residues. V was pared by 4 bases and J by 5 bases, with 23 bases between.

The rearrangement joins TRBV15 to TRBJ1-5, with a weak D call TRBD1 (5 bases). The germline V gene has CDR1 LNHNV and CDR2 YYDKDF (reference sequence). V was clipped by 5 bases and J by 0 bases, with 11 bases between them. The CDR3 is 15 amino acids. The CDR3 nucleotides read TGTGCCACCAGCTCCCAGAGGGGTAGCAATCAGCCCCAGCATTTT. It is translated as CATSSQRGSNQPQHF.

Concerning this clone: Additional DNA sequences in this sample encode the identical CDR3. V gene TRBV9 combines with J gene TRBJ2-2; no definite D call. Trimming cost V 0 bases and J 6 bases, with 3 bases left between them. CDR1 and CDR2 (germline): SGDLS, YYNGEE. The CDR3 length is 12 residues. The CDR3 loop is CASSVVPGELFF. The CDR3 DNA follows: TGTGCCAGCAGCGTAGTTCCCGGGGAGCTGTTTTTT.

The CDR3 nucleotides are TGTGCCATCAGTGAGGACGGGTCGGATGAGCAGTTCTTC. Translated, it gives CAISEDGSDEQFF. This chain uses TRBV10-3 with TRBJ2-1; D is uncertain. The CDR3 extends over 13 amino acids. Germline CDR1 ENHRY, CDR2 SYGVKD. Deletions cut 2 bases from V and 8 bases from J, with 10 bases between.

The gene calls are TRBV7-9 and TRBJ2-3; TRBD2 aligns across 8 bases. The CDR3 is made up of 17 amino acids. Germline CDR1 reads SEHNR; CDR2 reads FQNEAQ (reference sequence). Germline trimming cut 5 bases from V and 0 bases from J; bases unmatched to any gene: 10. CDR3 residues: CASSPLREESSTDTQYF. As DNA, the CDR3 is TGTGCCAGCAGCCCACTGCGGGAGGAGTCTAGCACAGATACGCAGTATTTT.

Worth noting for this clone: Within the sample, other DNA sequences also encode this same CDR3. This CDR3 reads CASSLGGATNEKLFF. DNA of the CDR3: TGTGCCAGCAGTTTAGGGGGAGCAACTAATGAAAAACTGTTTTTT. The V and J genes are TRBV28 and TRBJ1-4; tentatively, D is TRBD1 (5 bases). This CDR3 region has 15 residues. CDR1 MDHEN and CDR2 SYDVKM come from the germline V gene. The ends were cut back, 2 bases at V and 0 bases at J, with 7 bases in the middle.

The CDR3 protein is CASSFQSFNQPQHF. As DNA, the CDR3 is TGTGCCAGCAGCTTTCAAAGCTTCAATCAGCCCCAGCATTTT. The chain has TRBV5-8 and TRBJ1-5; the D is unclear. Trimming pared 2 bases from V and 3 bases from J, leaving 9 bases between. The CDR3 sequence is 14 residues long. The germline gives CDR1 SGHTS, CDR2 YDEGEE.

V gene TRBV21-1 combines with J gene TRBJ2-1; the table's D call TRBD2 went unverified against the DNA. TRBV21-1 is an annotated pseudogene. The CDR3 extends over 15 amino acids. The DNA for the CDR3 is TGTGCCAGCCCACGGGAGCCTATCGTCGTACGTGAGCAGTTCTTC. Protein: CASPREPIVVREQFF.

The chain joins TRBV21-1 to TRBJ2-6. TRBV21-1 is recorded as a pseudogene. The CDR3 sequence is 17 residues long. CDR3: CASSKGTPRPGANVLTF. CDR3 sequence (DNA): TGTGCCAGCAGCAAAGGGACCCCTAGGCCCGGGGCCAACGTCCTGACTTTC.

V usage is TRBV4-2 and J usage is TRBJ2-7, with 12 bases that match TRBD1. The V and J ends lost 0 bases and 6 bases, in that order; junction bases with no gene match: 9. This CDR3 comprises 17 residues. Per germline, CDR1 LGHNA and CDR2 YNFKEQ. The CDR3 DNA reads TGTGCCAGCAGCCAAGAACCCGGGACAGGGGGCTTTCTCGAGCAGTACTTC. Amino acid sequence: CASSQEPGTGGFLEQYF.